The 11 T cell receptor beta chains given below trace back to one sample, sequenced in a study of identical twins. TCRdb used MiXCR to reprocess the 5' RACE reads, holding one entry per CDR3 protein. This repertoire shows some 100,000 distinct CDR3 sequences, about 6% found once; its top ten account for about 12%. Sequencing was performed on memory T cells sorted from blood. Receptors were obtained from a woman aged 45-65 years in good health.

This clonotype was recorded many times. This chain connects TRBV12-3 or TRBV12-4 to TRBJ2-1; no clear D. Trimming stripped 5 bases from V and 10 bases from J, with 12 bases between. The CDR3 is 12 residues long. DNA of the CDR3: TGTGCCAGCAGTACGGTCCTTTGGGAGCAGTTCTTC. This sequence encodes CASSTVLWEQFF.

The CDR3: CASSRRDRGVDEQYF. DNA of the CDR3: TGTGCCAGTAGCCGCCGGGACAGGGGTGTTGACGAGCAGTACTTC. The chain carries TRBV6-1 and TRBJ2-7; 10 bases align to TRBD1. There are 15 residues in the CDR3. Germline CDR1 and CDR2: MNHNS and SASEGT. V shed 9 bases, J shed 5 bases, and the junction held 13 bases outside the gene matches.

This clonotype was recorded at least ten times. The chain couples TRBV5-6 to TRBJ2-7; weak D call: TRBD2 (6 bases). Per germline, CDR1 SGHDT and CDR2 YYEEEE. The CDR3 consists of 12 residues. V was trimmed by 4 bases and J by 7 bases, leaving 12 bases between them. CDR3 nucleotides: TGTGCCAGCAGCACCTGGACTAATGAGCAGTACTTC. It translates to CASSTWTNEQYF.

This clonotype showed up many times. The chain combines TRBV5-1 with TRBJ2-5; TRBD2 is a possible D gene (6 bases). Looked up from germline, CDR1 is SGHRS and CDR2 is YFSETQ. Trimming pared 5 bases from V and 5 bases from J, leaving 19 bases between. This CDR3 is 15 amino acids long. CDR3 residues: CASSSTLAWQETQYF. The CDR3 region has the DNA TGCGCCAGCAGTTCCACACTAGCATGGCAGGAGACCCAGTACTTC.

This clonotype was seen a handful of times. The rearrangement uses TRBV20-1 and TRBJ2-7; 10 bases line up with TRBD1. This CDR3 contains 14 residues. V lost 0 bases and J lost 6; bases outside the gene matches: 5. The germline CDR1 and CDR2 sequences are DFQATT and SNEGSKA (reference sequence). The CDR3 DNA reads TGCAGTGCTAGAGACGACAGGGGGCAGATCGAGCAGTACTTC. It yields the protein CSARDDRGQIEQYF.

In its sample, this clonotype was seen many times. The rearrangement uses TRBV11-2 and TRBJ1-1, with D hard to call. The CDR3 runs 16 residues. Germline V lookup: CDR1 SGHAT, CDR2 FQNNGV. With 1 base removed from V and 3 bases from J, the gap between germline ends came to 15 bases. The CDR3 DNA reads as TGTGCCAGCAGCTTAGTTGGTGGCAGGCCAGACACTGAAGCTTTCTTT. Amino acid sequence: CASSLVGGRPDTEAFF.

This clonotype was detected a few times. This rearrangement joins TRBV20-1 to TRBJ2-1; unclear D gene. The CDR3 totals 18 residues. Per the germline V gene, CDR1 is DFQATT and CDR2 is SNEGSKA (reference sequence). V shed 7 bases and J shed 0 bases, with 25 bases lying between them. The CDR3 DNA sequence: TGCAGTGGGAAACGGGCCCAATTGCCCCAAAACTCCTACAATGAGCAGTTCTTC. Translated: CSGKRAQLPQNSYNEQFF.

The chain uses TRBV19 and TRBJ2-6; D is ambiguous. The CDR3 is made up of 18 amino acids. In germline, CDR1 is LNHDA, CDR2 SQIVND (reference sequence). V was trimmed by 7 bases and J by 0 bases, leaving 19 bases between them. The CDR3 coding sequence is TGTGCCAGTACCCCCTCTCCCCCCCCTCTCTCTGGGGCCAACGTCCTGACTTTC. This gives the protein CASTPSPPPLSGANVLTF.

This clonotype was detected only a few times. The V call is TRBV7-8, the J call TRBJ2-1, with D perhaps TRBD2 (5 bases). The CDR3 runs to 15 residues. V lost 1 base to trimming and J lost 9 bases, with 16 bases between them. Germline CDR1 and CDR2: SGHVS and FQNEAQ. CDR3 loop: CASSLVAPGSGEQFF. In DNA, the CDR3 is TGTGCCAGCAGCTTAGTGGCCCCGGGGAGCGGTGAGCAGTTCTTC. Combining the CDR3 with reference TRBV7-8 and TRBJ2-1 gives the whole variable domain GAGVSQSPRYKVAKRGQDVALRCDPISGHVSLFWYQQALGQGPEFLTYFQNEAQLDKSGLPSDRFFAERPEGSVSTLKIQRTQQEDSAVYLCASSLVAPGSGEQFFGPGTRLTVL.

In its sample, this clonotype was seen many times. This chain links TRBV28 with TRBJ2-2; D is ambiguous. Trimming removed 6 bases at V and 3 bases at J, with 11 bases between. The CDR3 runs to 14 residues. The germline V gene encodes CDR1 MDHEN and CDR2 SYDVKM. This chain's CDR3 is CASSLSGYTGELFF. In nucleotides, the CDR3 is TGTGCCAGCAGCCTTTCTGGGTACACCGGGGAGCTGTTTTTT.

This clonotype was observed a few times. The V call is TRBV19, the J call TRBJ2-1; TRBD2 aligns across 7 bases. Trimming at V came to 11 bases and at J to 8 bases, leaving 12 bases not matched to a gene. CDR1 is LNHDA, CDR2 SQIVND, per germline (reference sequence). The CDR3 consists of 13 residues. CDR3 DNA: TGTGCCGGCAGTTCCCTGGGGGGGGATGAGCAGTTCTTC. It encodes CAGSSLGGDEQFF.